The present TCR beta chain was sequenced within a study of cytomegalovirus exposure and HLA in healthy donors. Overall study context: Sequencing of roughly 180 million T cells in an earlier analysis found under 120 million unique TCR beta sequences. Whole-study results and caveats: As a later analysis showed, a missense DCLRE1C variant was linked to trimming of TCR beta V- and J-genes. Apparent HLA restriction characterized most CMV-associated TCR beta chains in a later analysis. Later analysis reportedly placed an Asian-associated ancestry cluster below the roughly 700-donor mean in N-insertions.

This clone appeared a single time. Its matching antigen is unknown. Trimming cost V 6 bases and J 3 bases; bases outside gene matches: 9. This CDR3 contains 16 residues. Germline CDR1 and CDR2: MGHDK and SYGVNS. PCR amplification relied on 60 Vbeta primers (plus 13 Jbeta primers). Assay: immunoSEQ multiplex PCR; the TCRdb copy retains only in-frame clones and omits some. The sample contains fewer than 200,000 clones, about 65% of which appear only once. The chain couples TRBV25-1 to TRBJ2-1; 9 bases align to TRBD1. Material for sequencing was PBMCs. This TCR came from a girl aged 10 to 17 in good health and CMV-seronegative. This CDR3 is CASSPSLGQGYNEQFF. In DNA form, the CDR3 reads TGTGCCAGCAGCCCCAGCTTGGGACAGGGCTACAATGAGCAGTTCTTC.